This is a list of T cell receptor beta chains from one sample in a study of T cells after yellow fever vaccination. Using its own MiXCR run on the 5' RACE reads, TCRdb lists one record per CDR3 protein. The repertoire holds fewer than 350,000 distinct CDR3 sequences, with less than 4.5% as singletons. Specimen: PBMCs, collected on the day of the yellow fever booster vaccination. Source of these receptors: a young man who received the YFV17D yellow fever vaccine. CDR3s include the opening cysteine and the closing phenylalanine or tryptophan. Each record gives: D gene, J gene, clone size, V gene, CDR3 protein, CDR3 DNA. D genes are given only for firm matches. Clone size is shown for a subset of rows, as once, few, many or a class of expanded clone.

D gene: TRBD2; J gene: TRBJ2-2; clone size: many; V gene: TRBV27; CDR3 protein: CASSLPGLAGGPGSTGELFF; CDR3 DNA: TGTGCCAGCAGTTTACCCGGACTAGCGGGGGGGCCCGGAAGCACCGGGGAGCTGTTTTTT
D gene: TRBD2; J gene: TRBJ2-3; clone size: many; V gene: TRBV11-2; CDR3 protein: CASSLEASGYTDTQYF; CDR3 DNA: TGTGCCAGCAGCTTAGAGGCTAGCGGTTACACAGATACGCAGTATTTT
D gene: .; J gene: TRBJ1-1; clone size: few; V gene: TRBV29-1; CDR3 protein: CSVGQGYTEAFF; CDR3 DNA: TGCAGCGTGGGCCAAGGATATACTGAAGCTTTCTTT
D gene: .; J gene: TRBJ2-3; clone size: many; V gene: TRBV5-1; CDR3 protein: CASSWDLTLSTDTQYF; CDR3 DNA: TGCGCCAGCAGCTGGGACTTGACTTTAAGCACAGATACGCAGTATTTT
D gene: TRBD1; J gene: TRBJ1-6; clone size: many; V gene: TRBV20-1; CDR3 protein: CSARDLTGGRNSPLHF; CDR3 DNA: TGCAGTGCTAGAGATCTGACAGGGGGCAGGAATTCACCCCTCCACTTT
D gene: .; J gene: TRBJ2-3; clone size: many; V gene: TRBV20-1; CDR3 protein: CSASEVPPKGTDTQYF; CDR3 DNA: TGCAGTGCTAGCGAGGTACCACCCAAGGGCACAGATACGCAGTATTTT
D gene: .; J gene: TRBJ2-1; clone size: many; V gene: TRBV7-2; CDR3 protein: CASSLAWDEQFF; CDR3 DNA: TGTGCCAGCAGCTTAGCTTGGGATGAGCAGTTCTTC
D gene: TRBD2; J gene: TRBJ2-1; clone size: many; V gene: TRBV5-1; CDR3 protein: CASSLLAGSNEQFF; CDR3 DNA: TGCGCCAGCAGCTTACTAGCGGGGTCCAATGAGCAGTTCTTC
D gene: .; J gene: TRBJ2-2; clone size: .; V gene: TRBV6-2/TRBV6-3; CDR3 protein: CASSYSQETNTGELFF; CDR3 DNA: TGTGCCAGCAGTTACTCGCAGGAAACGAACACCGGGGAGCTGTTTTTT
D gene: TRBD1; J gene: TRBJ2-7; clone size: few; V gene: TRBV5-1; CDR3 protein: CASSSIRGNEQYF; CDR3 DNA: TGCGCCAGCAGCTCCATCAGGGGGAACGAGCAGTACTTC
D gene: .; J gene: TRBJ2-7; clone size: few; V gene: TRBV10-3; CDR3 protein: CAISGQGLSYEQYF; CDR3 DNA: TGTGCCATCAGTGGGCAGGGGTTATCCTACGAGCAGTACTTC
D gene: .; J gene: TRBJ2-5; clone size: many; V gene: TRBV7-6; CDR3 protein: CASSGRTLPAEETQYF; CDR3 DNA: TGTGCCAGCAGTGGCCGGACGCTGCCAGCGGAGGAGACCCAGTACTTC
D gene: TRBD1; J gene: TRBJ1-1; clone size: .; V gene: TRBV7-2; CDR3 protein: CASSRSRTGDNTEAFF; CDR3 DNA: TGTGCCAGCAGCCGGAGCAGGACAGGGGATAACACTGAAGCTTTCTTT
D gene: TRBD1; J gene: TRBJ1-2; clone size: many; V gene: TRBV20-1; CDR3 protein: CSARSGRTGMHGYTF; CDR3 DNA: TGCAGTGCGAGAAGTGGTAGGACAGGGATGCATGGCTACACCTTC
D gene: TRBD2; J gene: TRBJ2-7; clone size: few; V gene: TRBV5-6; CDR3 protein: CASSQLAGGGEQYF; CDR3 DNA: TGTGCCAGCAGCCAACTAGCGGGGGGCGGAGAGCAGTACTTC
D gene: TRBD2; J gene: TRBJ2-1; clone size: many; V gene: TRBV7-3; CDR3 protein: CASSFSAGGYNEQFF; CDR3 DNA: TGTGCCAGCAGCTTCTCCGCGGGGGGGTACAATGAGCAGTTCTTC
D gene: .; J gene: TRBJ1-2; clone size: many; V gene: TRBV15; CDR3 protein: CATASSMTGNYGYTF; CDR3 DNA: TGTGCCACGGCCAGTTCTATGACTGGTAACTATGGCTACACCTTC
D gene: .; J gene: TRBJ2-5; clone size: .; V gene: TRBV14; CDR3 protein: CASSQAEESQETQYF; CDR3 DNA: TGTGCCAGCAGCCAAGCGGAAGAGTCGCAAGAGACCCAGTACTTC
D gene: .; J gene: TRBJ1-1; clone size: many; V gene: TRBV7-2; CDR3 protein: CASSFRLFVNTEAFF; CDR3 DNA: TGTGCCAGCAGCTTCCGACTGTTTGTGAACACTGAAGCTTTCTTT
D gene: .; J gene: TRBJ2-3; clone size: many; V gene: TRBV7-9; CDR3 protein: CASSLTGARLTDTQYF; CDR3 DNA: TGTGCCAGCAGCTTGACGGGGGCGAGGTTGACAGATACGCAGTATTTT
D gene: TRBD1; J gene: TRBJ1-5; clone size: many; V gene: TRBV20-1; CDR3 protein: CSARKIPGQGAKRSNQPQHF; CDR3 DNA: TGCAGTGCTAGAAAGATACCGGGACAGGGGGCGAAGAGAAGCAATCAGCCCCAGCATTTT
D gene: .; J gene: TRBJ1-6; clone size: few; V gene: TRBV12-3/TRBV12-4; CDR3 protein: CASSTGSIIHPLHF; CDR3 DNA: TGTGCCAGCAGTACAGGTTCTATAATTCACCCCCTCCACTTT
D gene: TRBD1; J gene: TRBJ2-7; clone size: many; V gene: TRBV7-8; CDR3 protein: CASSAHRGRGSYEQYF; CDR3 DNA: TGTGCCAGCAGCGCCCACAGGGGGCGCGGTTCCTACGAGCAGTACTTC
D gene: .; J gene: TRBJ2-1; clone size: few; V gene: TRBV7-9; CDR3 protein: CASISYTDGEQFF; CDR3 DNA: TGTGCCAGCATCTCATACACCGACGGTGAGCAGTTCTTC
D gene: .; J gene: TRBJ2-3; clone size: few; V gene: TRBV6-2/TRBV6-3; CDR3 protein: CASIQHPTLADTQYF; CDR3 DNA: TGTGCCAGCATTCAACACCCTACCCTGGCAGATACGCAGTATTTT